This passage covers 27 T cell receptor beta chains from one sample sequenced in a study of human T cells and chemical hapten exposure (dated by TCRdb to about 2021). According to the study, the label for this sample's time point signals: patch test 1, 2 weeks after DPC sensitization. The treatment or condition label for this specimen denotes: therapeutic diphenylcyclopropenone sensitization with weekly scalp DPC. The library was produced with RACE. This sample was sequenced with a NextSeq 500. TCRdb reprocessing: public reads trimmed at Q25 with fastp, clones called with MiXCR, in-frame beta chains kept. All rows with the same CDR3 protein become a single entry with the most common DNA and genes. The sample table contains approximately 82,000 distinct CDR3 sequences; only one count was recorded for about 10% of them. In total, the top ten clones hold approximately 3.7% of the sample. Sample: whole blood, taken in connection with sensitization to the hapten diphenylcyclopropenone (DPC). The receptors stem from a woman aged 55-70 years with alopecia areata. Some clones in this sample may be carry-over from other donors' samples.

This clonotype was seen more than once but under ten times. This chain joins TRBV2 and TRBJ1-3; tentative D call: TRBD1 (5 bases). Germline V gives CDR1 SNHLY, CDR2 FYNNEI. Trimming cost V 8 bases and J 8 bases, with 19 bases left between them. The CDR3 is made up of 14 amino acids. CDR3 sequence: CASGTVFGGYTIYF. The CDR3 region has the DNA TGTGCCAGCGGGACCGTGTTCGGGGGATACACCATATATTTT.

Ten or more counts support this clonotype. The chain has TRBV2 and TRBJ2-3; D call uncertain. This CDR3 is built from 14 residues. CDR1 is SNHLY and CDR2 is FYNNEI in the germline V gene. Trimming pared 3 bases from V and 4 bases from J, leaving 11 bases between. CDR3 region: CASSELGRADTQYF. For the CDR3, the DNA is TGTGCCAGCAGTGAGCTTGGGCGCGCAGATACGCAGTATTTT.

In its sample, this clonotype was seen many times. This chain joins TRBV7-2 and TRBJ1-3; no clear D gene. Trimming left V 3 bases short and J 0 bases short, with 6 bases between. CDR3 length equals 14 residues. Germline V lookup: CDR1 SGHTA, CDR2 FQGNSA. The CDR3 region is CASSLYISGNTIYF. DNA for the CDR3: TGTGCCAGCAGCTTGTATATCTCTGGAAACACCATATATTTT.

Here the CDR3 reads CASSPQGGEQYF. As DNA, the CDR3 is TGTGCCAGCTCACCCCAGGGGGGCGAGCAGTACTTC. The chain couples TRBV18 to TRBJ2-7, with D perhaps TRBD1 (7 bases). This CDR3 contains 12 residues. The germline CDR1 and CDR2 sequences are KGHSH and LQKENI. V was shortened by 3 bases and J by 6 bases, with 9 bases between the two germline ends.

This clonotype came up many times. CDR3 nucleotide sequence: TGCAGTGCTAGCCCCCTCACCGCGGGAAACACCATATATTTT. Protein product: CSASPLTAGNTIYF. The chain combines TRBV20-1 with TRBJ1-3; no clear D gene. The germline CDR1 and CDR2 sequences are DFQATT and SNEGSKA (reference sequence). Trimming removed 3 bases from V and 4 bases from J, with 13 bases in between. This CDR3 is built from 14 residues.

The CDR3: CASTRAGELFF. CDR3 nucleotides: TGTGCCAGCACGCGGGCCGGGGAGCTGTTTTTT. The J gene is TRBJ2-2, the V gene TRBV2; weak D call: TRBD2 (5 bases). V was pared by 7 bases and J by 6 bases, with 6 bases between. The V gene's germline CDR1 is SNHLY and CDR2 FYNNEI. The CDR3 length is 11 residues.

The chain links TRBV7-2 to TRBJ2-5; D is perhaps TRBD2 (5 bases). The V end was cut by 8 bases, the J end by 9 bases, with 22 bases between. This CDR3 region has 14 residues. CDR1 SGHTA and CDR2 FQGNSA come from the germline V gene. The DNA of the CDR3 is TGTGCCAGCCACCACCCCAGAGAGCGGCGGGCCCAGTACTTC. Translating gives CASHHPRERRAQYF. The full variable domain, in which reference TRBV7-2 and TRBJ2-5 provide the parts outside the CDR3, is GAGVSQSPSNKVTEKGKDVELRCDPISGHTALYWYRQSLGQGLEFLIYFQGNSAPDKSGLPSDRFSAERTGGSVSTLTIQRTQQEDSAVYLCASHHPRERRAQYFGPGTRLLVL.

This clonotype was observed a few times. The V gene is TRBV25-1, the J gene TRBJ2-3; 12 bases agree with TRBD2. With V trimmed by 10 bases and J by 4 bases, 9 bases remained unmatched. CDR1 is MGHDK and CDR2 is SYGVNS in the germline V gene. CDR3 length equals 15 residues. The CDR3 here is CATSLAGGMSDTQYF. CDR3 nucleotides: TGTGCCACCTCCCTAGCGGGGGGGATGTCAGATACGCAGTATTTT.

This clonotype was seen many times. The gene calls are TRBV11-2 and TRBJ2-5; tentative D call: TRBD1 (6 bases). In germline, CDR1 is SGHAT, CDR2 FQNNGV. V lost 4 bases and J lost 1, with 13 bases in between. The CDR3 is made up of 15 amino acids. CDR3 sequence (DNA): TGTGCCAGCAGCTGGGGCCAGGGGACCCAAGAGACCCAGTACTTC. Protein sequence: CASSWGQGTQETQYF.

This clonotype was seen a few times. The chain is built from TRBV7-6 and TRBJ2-7; no reliable D call. Trimming took off 0 bases at V and 7 bases at J, with 4 bases between the two ends. Germline V lookup: CDR1 SGHVS, CDR2 FNYEAQ. The CDR3 is 11 amino acids. The CDR3 coding sequence is TGTGCCAGCAGCTTAGCGGGTGAGCAGTACTTC. Its translation: CASSLAGEQYF.

The rearrangement joins TRBV29-1 to TRBJ2-1; perhaps TRBD1 as D (5 bases). This CDR3 comprises 13 residues. Per germline, CDR1 SQVTM and CDR2 ANQGSEA. V lost 8 bases to trimming and J lost 9 bases, with 20 bases between them. In DNA, the CDR3 is TGCAGCTCCTTTATAGGGGCTGGTAGTGAGCAGTTCTTC. Translation: CSSFIGAGSEQFF.

This sequence joins TRBV19 and TRBJ1-5, with a weak D call TRBD1 (6 bases). V dropped 6 bases and J dropped 4 bases, with 22 bases sitting between them. Germline V lookup: CDR1 LNHDA, CDR2 SQIVND (reference sequence). The CDR3 contains 17 residues. CDR3 protein: CASRVLLMGGRNQPQHF. CDR3 coding DNA: TGTGCCAGTAGGGTGCTGCTCATGGGGGGCCGTAATCAGCCCCAGCATTTT. The full variable domain, rest sourced from reference TRBV19 and TRBJ1-5, is DGGITQSPKYLFRKEGQNVTLSCEQNLNHDAMYWYRQDPGQGLRLIYYSQIVNDFQKGDIAEGYSVSREKKESFPLTVTSAQKNPTAFYLCASRVLLMGGRNQPQHFGDGTRLSIL.

This chain links TRBV20-1 with TRBJ2-3, with 7 bases fitting TRBD1. CDR1 is DFQATT, CDR2 SNEGSKA, per germline (reference sequence). After removal of 6 bases from V and 4 bases from J, the junction contained 7 bases not matched to a gene. The CDR3 extends over 13 amino acids. CDR3 in DNA: TGCAGTGCCCCAGGACAGGTGGCAGATACGCAGTATTTT. Amino acids: CSAPGQVADTQYF.

The J gene is TRBJ1-3, the V gene TRBV5-1; weak D call: TRBD1 (5 bases). V lost 0 bases and J lost 0, with 10 bases in between. The germline V gene has CDR1 SGHRS and CDR2 YFSETQ. This CDR3 has 16 amino acids. CDR3 in amino acids: CASSLDRTDSGNTIYF. The CDR3 DNA reads TGCGCCAGCAGCTTGGACAGGACCGACTCTGGAAACACCATATATTTT.

V gene TRBV6-1 combines with J gene TRBJ1-2; 8 bases align to TRBD1. The V gene end was trimmed by 2 bases and the J gene end by 7 bases; junction bases not matched to a gene: 12. CDR1 MNHNS and CDR2 SASEGT come from the germline V gene. The CDR3 totals 16 residues. CDR3 protein: CASSERTGRARGGYTF. The CDR3 DNA reads as TGTGCCAGCAGTGAACGGACAGGGAGGGCCAGGGGTGGCTACACCTTC.

This clonotype showed up just a few times. The rearrangement uses TRBV7-2 and TRBJ2-3; possibly TRBD1 for D (5 bases). CDR3 size: 14 residues. Germline CDR1 and CDR2: SGHTA and FQGNSA. V shed 5 bases and J shed 7 bases, with 16 bases lying between them. CDR3 residues: CASSPPDSPNTQYF. CDR3 DNA: TGTGCCAGCAGCCCTCCCGACAGCCCAAATACGCAGTATTTT. Combining the CDR3 with reference TRBV7-2 and TRBJ2-3 gives the whole variable domain GAGVSQSPSNKVTEKGKDVELRCDPISGHTALYWYRQSLGQGLEFLIYFQGNSAPDKSGLPSDRFSAERTGGSVSTLTIQRTQQEDSAVYLCASSPPDSPNTQYFGPGTRLTVL.

The chain joins TRBV9 to TRBJ1-1, with a possible D match to TRBD1 (5 bases). CDR3 length: 16 amino acids. Germline CDR1 SGDLS, CDR2 YYNGEE. With 3 bases removed from V and 5 bases from J, the gap between germline ends came to 20 bases. CDR3 bases: TGTGCCAGCAGCGCCACCGGGGCCCAGTCCCGGACTGAAGCTTTCTTT. It specifies CASSATGAQSRTEAFF.

This clonotype was found many times. In DNA, the CDR3 is TGTGCCAGCAGTCCCGCTTCGAGGCTCGGTGGCTACACCTTC. As protein: CASSPASRLGGYTF. The J gene is TRBJ1-2, the V gene TRBV6-6, with D uncertain. This CDR3 is built from 14 residues. Trimming took 5 bases from V and 7 from J, leaving 17 bases between them. Germline V CDR1 and CDR2: MNHNY, SVGAGI (reference sequence).

The genes are TRBV3-1 and TRBJ2-3; 7 nucleotides line up with TRBD2. Germline lookup yields CDR1 LGHDT and CDR2 YNNKEL (reference sequence). V lost 2 bases, J lost 2 bases, and 7 bases stayed unmatched. This CDR3 is 16 amino acids long. CDR3 in DNA: TGTGCCAGCAGCCAATTCGAGCGGGGATACACAGATACGCAGTATTTT. Translating it yields CASSQFERGYTDTQYF.

Many counts were recorded for this clonotype. The chain recombines TRBV19 with TRBJ1-2; D is uncertain. The CDR3 has 15 amino acids. In germline, CDR1 is LNHDA, CDR2 SQIVND (reference sequence). The V end lost 3 bases, the J end lost 5 bases, and 16 bases lay between the germline ends. Here the CDR3 reads CASSIYGSTQYGYTF. The DNA of the CDR3 is TGTGCCAGTAGTATCTACGGCAGTACCCAGTATGGCTACACCTTC.

This clonotype was picked up a small number of times. The V gene is TRBV10-3, the J gene TRBJ1-5; no clear D. Trimming left V 4 bases short and J 6 bases short, with 7 bases between. The CDR3 has 12 amino acids. The V gene's germline CDR1 is ENHRY and CDR2 SYGVKD. The CDR3: CAISVGGQPQHF. In nucleotides, the CDR3 is TGTGCCATCAGTGTAGGTGGTCAGCCCCAGCATTTT.

This clonotype appeared a few times. The gene calls are TRBV9 and TRBJ2-1, with D possibly TRBD2 on 6 matching bases. Per germline, CDR1 SGDLS and CDR2 YYNGEE. The CDR3 sequence is 14 residues long. Trimming took 3 bases from V and 7 from J, leaving 14 bases between them. CDR3 region: CASSGGTGPNEQFF. CDR3 DNA sequence: TGTGCCAGCAGCGGGGGGACTGGACCGAATGAGCAGTTCTTC. The full variable domain, its missing parts supplied by reference TRBV9 and TRBJ2-1, is DSGVTQTPKHLITATGQRVTLRCSPRSGDLSVYWYQQSLDQGLQFLIQYYNGEERAKGNILERFSAQQFPDLHSELNLSSLELGDSALYFCASSGGTGPNEQFFGPGTRLTVL.

This clonotype appeared many times. V gene TRBV5-1 combines with J gene TRBJ2-1; D unresolved. V was trimmed by 4 bases and J by 2 bases, leaving 13 bases between them. The germline CDR1 and CDR2 sequences are SGHRS and YFSETQ. The CDR3 has 15 amino acids. CDR3 protein: CASSNPAGAYNEQFF. Here the CDR3 DNA reads TGCGCCAGCAGCAACCCCGCCGGTGCCTACAATGAGCAGTTCTTC.

This clonotype was observed at least ten times. The rearrangement uses TRBV7-6 and TRBJ2-7; 12 bases are a match to TRBD1. This CDR3 has 17 residues. The germline V gene encodes CDR1 SGHVS and CDR2 FNYEAQ. Germline trimming cut 4 bases from V and 3 bases from J; bases unmatched to any gene: 10. CDR3 sequence (DNA): TGTGCCAGCAGCTCCTTGTCCGGGACAGGGGGCGGCTACGAGCAGTACTTC. Its protein product is CASSSLSGTGGGYEQYF.

This clonotype was observed many times. The genes are TRBV18 and TRBJ1-5, with 8 bases fitting TRBD1. The CDR3 sequence is 15 residues long. Germline V gives CDR1 KGHSH, CDR2 LQKENI. V was pared by 3 bases and J by 5 bases, with 6 bases of the junction left unmatched. CDR3 loop: CASSPAPTGDQPQHF. The DNA of the CDR3 is TGTGCCAGCTCACCCGCACCGACAGGGGATCAGCCCCAGCATTTT.

The chain has TRBV29-1 and TRBJ1-2; 9 bases line up with TRBD1. The germline gives CDR1 SQVTM, CDR2 ANQGSEA. CDR3 size: 13 residues. With V trimmed by 4 bases and J by 3 bases, 3 bases remained unmatched. CDR3 in DNA: TGCAGCGTTGCTGGACAGGGGCACTATGGCTACACCTTC. It specifies CSVAGQGHYGYTF.

This clonotype was observed a few times. This rearrangement joins TRBV10-2 to TRBJ1-3; a possible D gene is TRBD1 (5 bases). This CDR3 has 14 residues. CDR1 is WSHSY, CDR2 SAAADI, per germline. V was shortened by 8 bases and J by 16 bases, with 27 bases between the two germline ends. The CDR3 DNA reads TGCGCCAGCTCGACCGGGACGCTGCCGGCCCAACGGTATTTT. It encodes CASSTGTLPAQRYF.